Listed below are T cell receptor beta chains from one sample, sequenced in a study of blood T cell repertoires in COVID-19. TCRdb keeps only in-frame clones here, not all; method: immunoSEQ multiplex PCR. The sample shows some 69,000 clones, about 88% of them seen only once. Material for sequencing was peripheral blood. Receptors were obtained from a woman aged 45-65 years with active COVID-19. CDR3s include the opening cysteine and the closing phenylalanine or tryptophan. Where a row states a size, it is once, few, many or the class of an expanded clone; other rows omit it.

v_call: TRBV7-9; clone_size: NA; cdr3_aa: CASSPPSGRERGNEQFF
v_call: TRBV7-2; clone_size: NA; cdr3_aa: CASSPAGTGRTGELFF
v_call: TRBV4-1; clone_size: NA; cdr3_aa: CASSHLVAGTRTDTQYF
v_call: TRBV27; clone_size: NA; cdr3_aa: CASSPTSLIARGSTIYF
v_call: TRBV5-1; clone_size: NA; cdr3_aa: CASSWGHAPLGEQYF
v_call: TRBV7-3; clone_size: NA; cdr3_aa: CATGAGERTDTQYF
v_call: TRBV15; clone_size: NA; cdr3_aa: CATSRNLAGEGTDTQYF
v_call: TRBV7-6; clone_size: NA; cdr3_aa: CASSFAQVTYNEQFF
v_call: TRBV7-2; clone_size: NA; cdr3_aa: CASSLHSGGSYNEQFF
v_call: TRBV19; clone_size: NA; cdr3_aa: CASSTFREGRETQYF
v_call: TRBV14; clone_size: NA; cdr3_aa: CASNDRGLGTQYF
v_call: TRBV10-3; clone_size: NA; cdr3_aa: CAISPGQENTEAFF
v_call: TRBV29-1; clone_size: NA; cdr3_aa: CSATTGETQYF
v_call: TRBV10-3; clone_size: NA; cdr3_aa: CAISELTGIGTEAFF
v_call: TRBV27; clone_size: NA; cdr3_aa: CASSLSPREGHYGYTF
v_call: TRBV4-1; clone_size: NA; cdr3_aa: CASSSVSAANEQFF
v_call: TRBV30; clone_size: NA; cdr3_aa: CAWRTGGFYEQYF
v_call: TRBV4-1; clone_size: few; cdr3_aa: CASSQVVLAGQDTQYF
v_call: TRBV5-1; clone_size: NA; cdr3_aa: CASSLGQGRMETQYF
v_call: TRBV2; clone_size: NA; cdr3_aa: CASSTGLLNTEAFF
v_call: TRBV6-6; clone_size: NA; cdr3_aa: CATRGGAPYEQYF
v_call: TRBV2; clone_size: once; cdr3_aa: CASSERGQPNEKLFF
v_call: TRBV7-9; clone_size: few; cdr3_aa: CAIGVGTGEQPQHF
v_call: TRBV29-1; clone_size: NA; cdr3_aa: CSVGTLGTEAFF
v_call: TRBV30; clone_size: NA; cdr3_aa: CAWSIDGDRGNGYTF
v_call: TRBV6-4; clone_size: NA; cdr3_aa: CASSDSRQGVSGANVLTF